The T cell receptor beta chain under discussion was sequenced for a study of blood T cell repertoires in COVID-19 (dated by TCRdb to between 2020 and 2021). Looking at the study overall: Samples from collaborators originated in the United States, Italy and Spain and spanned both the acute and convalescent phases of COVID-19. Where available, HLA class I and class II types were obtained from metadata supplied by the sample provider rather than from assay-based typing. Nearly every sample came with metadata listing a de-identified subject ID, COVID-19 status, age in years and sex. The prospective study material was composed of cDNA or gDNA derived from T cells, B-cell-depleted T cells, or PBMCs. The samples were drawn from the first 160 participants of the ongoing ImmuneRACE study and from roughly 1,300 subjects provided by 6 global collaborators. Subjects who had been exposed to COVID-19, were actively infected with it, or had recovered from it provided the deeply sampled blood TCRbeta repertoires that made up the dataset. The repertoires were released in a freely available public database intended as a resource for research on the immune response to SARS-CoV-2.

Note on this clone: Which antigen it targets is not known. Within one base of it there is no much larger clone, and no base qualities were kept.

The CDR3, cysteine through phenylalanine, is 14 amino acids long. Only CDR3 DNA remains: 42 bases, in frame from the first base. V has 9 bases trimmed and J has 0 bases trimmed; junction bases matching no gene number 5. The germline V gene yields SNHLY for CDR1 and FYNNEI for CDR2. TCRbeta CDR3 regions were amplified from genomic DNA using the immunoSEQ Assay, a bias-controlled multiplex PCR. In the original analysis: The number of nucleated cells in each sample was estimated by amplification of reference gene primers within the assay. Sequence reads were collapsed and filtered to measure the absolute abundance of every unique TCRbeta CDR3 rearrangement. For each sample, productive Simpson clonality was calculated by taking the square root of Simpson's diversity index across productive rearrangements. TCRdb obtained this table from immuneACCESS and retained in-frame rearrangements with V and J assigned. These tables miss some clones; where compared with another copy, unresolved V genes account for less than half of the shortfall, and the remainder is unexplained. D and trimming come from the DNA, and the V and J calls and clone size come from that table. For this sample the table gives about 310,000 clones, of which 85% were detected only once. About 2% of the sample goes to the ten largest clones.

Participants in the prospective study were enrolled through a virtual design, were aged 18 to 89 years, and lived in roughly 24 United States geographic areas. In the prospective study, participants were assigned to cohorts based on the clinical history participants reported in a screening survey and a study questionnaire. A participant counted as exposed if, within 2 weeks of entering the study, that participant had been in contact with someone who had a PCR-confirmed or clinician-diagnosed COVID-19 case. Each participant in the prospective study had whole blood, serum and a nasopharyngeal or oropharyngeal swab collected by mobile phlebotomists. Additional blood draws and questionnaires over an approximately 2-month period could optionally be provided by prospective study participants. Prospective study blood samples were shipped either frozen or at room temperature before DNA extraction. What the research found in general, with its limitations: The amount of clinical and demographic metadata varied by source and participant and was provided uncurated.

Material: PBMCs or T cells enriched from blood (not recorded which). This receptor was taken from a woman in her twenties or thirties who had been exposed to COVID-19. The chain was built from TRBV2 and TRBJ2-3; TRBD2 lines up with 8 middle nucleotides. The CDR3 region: CASQRTSSTDTQYF. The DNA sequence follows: TGTGCCAGTCAGCGGACTAGCAGCACAGATACGCAGTATTTT.